The text below deals with one T cell receptor (beta chain). Its specificity is unknown. The sample originates from a study of identical twins. MiXCR, run by TCRdb on the 5' RACE reads, gives a single entry per CDR3 protein. The sample includes hundreds of thousands of distinct CDR3 sequences, 15% to 20% seen only once; the top ten take around 13%. Study conclusions and caveats: Findings came from cross-sectional statistics, without long-term follow-up of donors. An excess of low generation probability was shown by twin-shared out-of-frame alpha sequences. The degree of excess twin sharing was weaker in beta out-of-frame sequences.

Healthy Caucasians supplied all donations. The data were also submitted as part of a second study, on T cells expressing NK-cell markers.

The TCR sequence derives from a woman aged 18 to 35 in good health. The sequencing input was PBMCs.

The chain's CDR3 is CASSPLGGLDLYNEQFF. Written as DNA, the CDR3 is TGTGCCAGCAGCCCCCTAGGTGGGCTAGACCTCTACAATGAGCAGTTCTTC. J is TRBJ2-1 and V is TRBV2; D not certain. CDR3 length equals 17 residues. Germline CDR1 reads SNHLY; CDR2 reads FYNNEI. Trimming removed 6 bases from V and 3 bases from J, with 21 bases in between.